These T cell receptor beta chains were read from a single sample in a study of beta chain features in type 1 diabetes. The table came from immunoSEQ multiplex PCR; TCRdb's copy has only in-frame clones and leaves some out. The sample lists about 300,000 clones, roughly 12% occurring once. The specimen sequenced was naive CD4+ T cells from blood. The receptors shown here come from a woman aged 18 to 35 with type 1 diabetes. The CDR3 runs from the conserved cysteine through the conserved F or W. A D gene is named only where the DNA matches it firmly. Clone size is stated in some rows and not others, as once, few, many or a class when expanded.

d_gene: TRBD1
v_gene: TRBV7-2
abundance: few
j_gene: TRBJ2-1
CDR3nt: TGTGCCAGCAGCTTAGCGGCGTCAGGGGGCGTTGAGCAGTTCTTC
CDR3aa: CASSLAASGGVEQFF

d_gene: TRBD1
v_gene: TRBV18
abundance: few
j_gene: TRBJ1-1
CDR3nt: TGTGCCAGCTCAGCCCGGGACAGGGGATTAAACACTGAAGCTTTCTTT
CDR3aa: CASSARDRGLNTEAFF

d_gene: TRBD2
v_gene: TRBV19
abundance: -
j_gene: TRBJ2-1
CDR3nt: TGTGCCAGTAGTATAGGCTCTCGAGCGGGGTACAATGAGCAGTTCTTC
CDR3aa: CASSIGSRAGYNEQFF

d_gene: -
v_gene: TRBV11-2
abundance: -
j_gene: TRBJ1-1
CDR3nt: TGTGCCAGCGGATGGACATACCCCGTGAATAGGGCTTTCTTT
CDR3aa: CASGWTYPVNRAFF

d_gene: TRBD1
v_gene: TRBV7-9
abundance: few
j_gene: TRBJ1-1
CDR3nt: TGTGCCAGCAGCTTATCACAGGGGAGTAGGATCCCTGAAGCTTTCTTT
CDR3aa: CASSLSQGSRIPEAFF

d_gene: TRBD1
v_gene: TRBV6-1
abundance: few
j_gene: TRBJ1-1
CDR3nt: TGTGCCAGCAGTGTCCTGGACAGGGGGCCTCGTTCGGAAGCTTTCTTT
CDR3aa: CASSVLDRGPRSEAFF

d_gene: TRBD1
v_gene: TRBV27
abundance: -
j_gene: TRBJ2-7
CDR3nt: TGTGCCAGCACTTCTATGGCAGGGACAGGGTTCTACGAGCAGTACTTC
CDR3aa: CASTSMAGTGFYEQYF

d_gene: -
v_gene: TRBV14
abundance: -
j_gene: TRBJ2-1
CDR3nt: TGTGCCAGCAGCCAAGTTATTAGCGGATTATACAATGAGCAGTTCTTC
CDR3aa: CASSQVISGLYNEQFF

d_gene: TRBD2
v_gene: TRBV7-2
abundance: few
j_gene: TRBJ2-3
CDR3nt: TGTGCCAGCAGCTCGCGGGGGGCCCAGAGCACAGATACGCAGTATTTT
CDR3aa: CASSSRGAQSTDTQYF

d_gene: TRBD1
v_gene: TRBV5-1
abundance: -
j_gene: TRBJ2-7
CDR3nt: TGCGCCAGCAGCTCAACAACAGGGGACTACGAGCAGTACTTC
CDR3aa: CASSSTTGDYEQYF

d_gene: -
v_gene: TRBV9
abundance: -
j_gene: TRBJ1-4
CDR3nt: TGTGCCAGCAGCCAGTTTGGGGGAGGCGAAAAACTGTTTTTT
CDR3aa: CASSQFGGGEKLFF

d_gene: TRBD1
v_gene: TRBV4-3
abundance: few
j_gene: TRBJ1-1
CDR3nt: TGCGCCAGCAGTCGGGGACAGGTGAACACTGAAGCTTTCTTT
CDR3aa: CASSRGQVNTEAFF

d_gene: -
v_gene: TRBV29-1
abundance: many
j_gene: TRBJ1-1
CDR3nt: TGCAGCGTCGTACAGAACACTGAAGCTTTCTTT
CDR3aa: CSVVQNTEAFF

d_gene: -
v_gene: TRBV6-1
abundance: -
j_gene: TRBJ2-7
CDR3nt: TGTGCCAGCATAGGGGACAAAGCCTACGAGCAGTACTTC
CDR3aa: CASIGDKAYEQYF

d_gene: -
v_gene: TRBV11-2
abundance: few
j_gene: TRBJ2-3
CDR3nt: TGTGCCAGCAGCTTAGGGCTAGCCCCAGATACGCAGTATTTT
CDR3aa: CASSLGLAPDTQYF

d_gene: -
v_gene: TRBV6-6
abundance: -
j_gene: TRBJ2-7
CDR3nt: TGTGCCAGCAGCCAGCAGACCCAAAACAGGTTTCGGTACTTC
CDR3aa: CASSQQTQNRFRYF

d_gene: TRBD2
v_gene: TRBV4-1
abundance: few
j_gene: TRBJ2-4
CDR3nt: TGCGCCAGCAGCCAAGTCATGCGGGAGCGAGCCAAAAACATTCAGTACTTC
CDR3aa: CASSQVMRERAKNIQYF

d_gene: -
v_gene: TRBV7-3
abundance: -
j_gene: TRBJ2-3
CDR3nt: TGTGCCAGCAGCTTAAGCGGGGACGCCGGTACGCAGTATTTT
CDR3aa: CASSLSGDAGTQYF

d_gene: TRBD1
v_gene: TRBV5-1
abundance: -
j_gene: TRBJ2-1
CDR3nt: TGCGCCAGCAGCTTGACTGGACAGGAATACAATGAGCAGTTCTTC
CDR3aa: CASSLTGQEYNEQFF

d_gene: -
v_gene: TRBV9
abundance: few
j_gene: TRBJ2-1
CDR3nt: TGTGCCAGCAGCCTCAATATGGGGAGGCATGAGCAGTTCTTC
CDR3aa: CASSLNMGRHEQFF

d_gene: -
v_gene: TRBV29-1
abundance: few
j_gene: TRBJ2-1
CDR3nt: TGCAGCGTCCAACCCACTACTTACAATGAGCAGTTCTTC
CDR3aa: CSVQPTTYNEQFF

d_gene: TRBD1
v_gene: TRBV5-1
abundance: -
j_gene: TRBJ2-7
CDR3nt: TGCGCCAGCAGTTCCGGGACAGGGGACCACGAGCAGTACTTC
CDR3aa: CASSSGTGDHEQYF

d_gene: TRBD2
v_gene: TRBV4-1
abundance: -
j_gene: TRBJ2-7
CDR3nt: TGCGCCAGCAGCCGCGGACTAGCGGGAGTTCAAGAGCAGTACTTC
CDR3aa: CASSRGLAGVQEQYF

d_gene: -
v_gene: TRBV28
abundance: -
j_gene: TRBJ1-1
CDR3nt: TGTGCCAGCACCCCCCAGGGAGGGACTGAAGCTTTCTTT
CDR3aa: CASTPQGGTEAFF

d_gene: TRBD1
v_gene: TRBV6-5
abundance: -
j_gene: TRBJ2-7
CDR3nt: TGTGCCAGCAGTCCCGCCGGGACAGCTCTCGAGCAGTACTTC
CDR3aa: CASSPAGTALEQYF

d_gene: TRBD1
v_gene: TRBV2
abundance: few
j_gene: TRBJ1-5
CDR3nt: TGTGCCAGCAGTCACAGGGGTACGGGGAGCAATCAGCCCCAGCATTTT
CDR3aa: CASSHRGTGSNQPQHF

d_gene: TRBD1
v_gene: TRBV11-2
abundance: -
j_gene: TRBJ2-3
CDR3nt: TGTGCCAGCAGGACAGGGGGACGGTTCACAGATACGCAGTATTTT
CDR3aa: CASRTGGRFTDTQYF

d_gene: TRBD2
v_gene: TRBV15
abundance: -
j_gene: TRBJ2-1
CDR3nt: TGTGCCACCAGCTTCCGGACTAGCGGAAGCTCCTACAATGAGCAGTTCTTC
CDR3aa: CATSFRTSGSSYNEQFF

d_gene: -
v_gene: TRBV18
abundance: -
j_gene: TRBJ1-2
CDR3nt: TGTGCCAGCTCACTCTACAGAGACTATGGCTACACCTTC
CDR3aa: CASSLYRDYGYTF

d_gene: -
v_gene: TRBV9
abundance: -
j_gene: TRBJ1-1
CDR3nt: TGTGCCAGCAGCGTCGAGGGGGACACTGAAGCTTTCTTT
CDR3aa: CASSVEGDTEAFF

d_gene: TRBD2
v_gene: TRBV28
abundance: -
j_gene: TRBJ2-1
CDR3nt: TGTGCCAGCAGTTTAGGATTTCTAGCGGGAGCATACAATGAGCAGTTCTTC
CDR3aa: CASSLGFLAGAYNEQFF

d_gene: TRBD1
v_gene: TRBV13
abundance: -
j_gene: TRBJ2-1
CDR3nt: TGTGCCAGCAGCTTCCGACAGGGTAGTGTCTATGAGCAGTTCTTC
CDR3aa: CASSFRQGSVYEQFF

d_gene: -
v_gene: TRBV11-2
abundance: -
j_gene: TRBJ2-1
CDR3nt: TGTGCCAGCAGCCCCGGCGGGCTAGCACAGTTCTTC
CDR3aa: CASSPGGLAQFF

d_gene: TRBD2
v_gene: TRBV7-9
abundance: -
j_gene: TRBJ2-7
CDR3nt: TGTGCCAGCAGCTGGTCTAGCGGGACCCCGGGCGAGCAGTACTTC
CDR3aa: CASSWSSGTPGEQYF

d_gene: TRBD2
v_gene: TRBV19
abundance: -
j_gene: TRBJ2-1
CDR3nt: TGTGCCAGTAGTGGGACTAGGAAATACAATGAGCAGTTCTTC
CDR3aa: CASSGTRKYNEQFF

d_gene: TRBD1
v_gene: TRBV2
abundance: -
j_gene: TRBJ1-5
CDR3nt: TGTGCCAGCAGGGGACAGGGGGCACGCAATCAGCCCCAGCATTTT
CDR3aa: CASRGQGARNQPQHF

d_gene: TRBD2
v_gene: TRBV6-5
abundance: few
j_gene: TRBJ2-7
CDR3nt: TGTGCCAGCAGCCTAAGGTCACTAGCGGGAGCCGAGCAGTACTTC
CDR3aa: CASSLRSLAGAEQYF

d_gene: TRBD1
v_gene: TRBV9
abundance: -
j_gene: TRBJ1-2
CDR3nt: TGTGCCAGCAGCGCCCGACAGGGTAACTATGGCTACACCTTC
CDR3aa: CASSARQGNYGYTF

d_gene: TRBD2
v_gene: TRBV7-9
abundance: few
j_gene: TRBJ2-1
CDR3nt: TGTGCCAGCAGCTTAGGGGGGACTAGCGGCAATGAGCAGTTCTTC
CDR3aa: CASSLGGTSGNEQFF

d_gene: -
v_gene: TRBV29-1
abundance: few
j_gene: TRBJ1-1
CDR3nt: TGCAGCGGTGAAGGAATACTACAAGCTGAAGCTTTCTTT
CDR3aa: CSGEGILQAEAFF

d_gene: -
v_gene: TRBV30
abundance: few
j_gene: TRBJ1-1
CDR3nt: TGTGCCTGGAGTGGAGGAAGCCTGCGTGAAGCTTTCTTT
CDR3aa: CAWSGGSLREAFF

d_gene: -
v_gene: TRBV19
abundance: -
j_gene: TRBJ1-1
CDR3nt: TGTGCCAGTACCCCAGGATGGGTCGGCGAAGCTTTCTTT
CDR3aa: CASTPGWVGEAFF

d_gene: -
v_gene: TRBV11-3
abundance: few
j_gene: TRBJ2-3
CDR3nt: TGTGCCAGCAACCCGGGCGGGGCAGATACGCAGTATTTT
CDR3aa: CASNPGGADTQYF

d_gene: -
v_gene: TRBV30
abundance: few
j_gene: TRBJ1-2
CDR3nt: TGTGCCTGGAGTGTGTCAGGGGCTTACTATGGCTACACCTTC
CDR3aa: CAWSVSGAYYGYTF

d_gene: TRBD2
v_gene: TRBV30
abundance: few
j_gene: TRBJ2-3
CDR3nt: TGTGCCTGGAGTCCTCGACTAGCGGGAGGGGATACGCAGTATTTT
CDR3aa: CAWSPRLAGGDTQYF

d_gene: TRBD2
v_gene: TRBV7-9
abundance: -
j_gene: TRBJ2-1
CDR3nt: TGTGCCAGCAGCCGGGGACTAGCGGAATACAATGAGCAGTTCTTC
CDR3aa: CASSRGLAEYNEQFF

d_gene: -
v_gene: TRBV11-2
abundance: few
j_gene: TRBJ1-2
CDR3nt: TGTGCCAGCAGCTTGGACAGCCTCTATGGCTACACCTTC
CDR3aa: CASSLDSLYGYTF

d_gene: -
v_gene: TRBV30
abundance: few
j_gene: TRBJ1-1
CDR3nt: TGTGCCTGGGAGGAGGACAGTAACACTGAAGCTTTCTTT
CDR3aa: CAWEEDSNTEAFF

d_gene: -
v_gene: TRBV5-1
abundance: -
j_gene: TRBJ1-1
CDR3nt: TGCGCCAGCAGCTTGGAGGAGGGTCGAGCAGGGAGTGAAGCTTTCTTT
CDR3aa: CASSLEEGRAGSEAFF

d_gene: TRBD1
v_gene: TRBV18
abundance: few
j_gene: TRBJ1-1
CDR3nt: TGTGCCAGCTCACCTGGACAGGGTTTGAACACTGAAGCTTTCTTT
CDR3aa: CASSPGQGLNTEAFF

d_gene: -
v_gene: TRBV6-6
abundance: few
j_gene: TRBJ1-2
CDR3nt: TGTGCCAGCAGTTATGTCGGTTTTCAGGGCTATGGCTACACCTTC
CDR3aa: CASSYVGFQGYGYTF

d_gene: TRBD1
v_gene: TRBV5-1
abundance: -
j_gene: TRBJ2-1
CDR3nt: TGCGCCAGCAGCGCGGACAGGAGCTCCTACAATGAGCAGTTCTTC
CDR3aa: CASSADRSSYNEQFF

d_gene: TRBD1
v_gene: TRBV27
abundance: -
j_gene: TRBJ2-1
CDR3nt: TGTGCCAGCAGTCCCCCGGGACAGGGTCCCGCCAATGAGCAGTTCTTC
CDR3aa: CASSPPGQGPANEQFF

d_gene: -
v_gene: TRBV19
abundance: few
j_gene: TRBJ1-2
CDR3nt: TGTGCCAGTAGTATACAGGGGTATGGCTACACCTTC
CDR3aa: CASSIQGYGYTF

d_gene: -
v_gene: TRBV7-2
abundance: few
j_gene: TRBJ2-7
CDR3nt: TGTGCCAGCAGCCCCCCCGGCGAGCAGTACTTC
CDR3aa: CASSPPGEQYF

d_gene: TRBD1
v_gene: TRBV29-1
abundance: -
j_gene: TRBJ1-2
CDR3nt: TGCAGCGTCCAGGGGGGCAGGGGATTCGATGGCTACACCTTC
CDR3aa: CSVQGGRGFDGYTF

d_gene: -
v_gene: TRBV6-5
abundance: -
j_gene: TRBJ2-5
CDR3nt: TGTGCCAGCAGGTCCAGGGAGACCCAGTACTTC
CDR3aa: CASRSRETQYF

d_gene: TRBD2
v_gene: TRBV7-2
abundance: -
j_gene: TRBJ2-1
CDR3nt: TGTGCCAGCAGCTTAGGGGGCCTAGCGGGAGTGGTAGAGCAGTTCTTC
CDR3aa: CASSLGGLAGVVEQFF

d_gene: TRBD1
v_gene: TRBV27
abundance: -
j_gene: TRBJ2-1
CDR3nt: TGTGCCAGCAGTTTTTTAGGGACAGGCCCATTCTATGAGCAGTTCTTC
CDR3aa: CASSFLGTGPFYEQFF

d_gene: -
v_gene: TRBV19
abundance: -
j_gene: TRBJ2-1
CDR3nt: TGTGCCAGTAGTATCCAGATTAGCGACAATGAGCAGTTCTTC
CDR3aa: CASSIQISDNEQFF